The clone carrying this TCR beta chain showed up many times. CDR3-region Arm-PCR and iRepertoire HTBI primers produced the TCR beta libraries. MiXCR was run by TCRdb on the multiplex PCR reads, yielding one entry per CDR3 protein. The table records about 440,000 distinct CDR3 sequences, about a sixth of them present only once. This specimen belongs to a study of regulatory T cells in long-lasting Graves disease. Time point described: newly diagnosed GD, antithyroid drugs for less than 3 months. PBMC-extracted RNA yielded the TCR library. These data were likewise used in another study, on T cells in Graves' hyperthyroidism and ophthalmopathy. In that study: Diagnosis of hyperthyroidism was new in patients aged 18 to 65, and its duration was under 2 months. An initial round of RT-PCR targeting the TCR CDR3 relied on the HTBI primer set.

The clonotype was recovered from a woman aged 18-29 years with Graves disease. The source was peripheral blood mononuclear cells (PBMCs), collected at new diagnosis, from a patient treated with antithyroid drugs.

CDR3 sequence reads: CASRRVESYEQYF. As DNA, the CDR3 is TGTGCCAGCAGGAGGGTGGAGTCCTACGAGCAGTACTTC. The chain uses TRBV28 and TRBJ2-7; possibly TRBD2 for D (5 bases). The germline V gene has CDR1 MDHEN and CDR2 SYDVKM. Trimming cost V 6 bases and J 1 base, with 10 bases left between them. CDR3 size: 13 residues.